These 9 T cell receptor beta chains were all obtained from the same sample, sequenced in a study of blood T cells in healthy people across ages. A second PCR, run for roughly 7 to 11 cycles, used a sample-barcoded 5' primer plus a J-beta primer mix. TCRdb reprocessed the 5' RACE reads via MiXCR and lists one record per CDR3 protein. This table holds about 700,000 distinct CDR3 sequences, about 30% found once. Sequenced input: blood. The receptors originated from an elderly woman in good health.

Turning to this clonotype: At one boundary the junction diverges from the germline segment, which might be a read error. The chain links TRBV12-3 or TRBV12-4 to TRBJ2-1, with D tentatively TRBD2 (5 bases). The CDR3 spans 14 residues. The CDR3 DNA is TGTGCCAGCGGTTTACCGGGGAATCGGGATGAGCAGTTCTTC. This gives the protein CASGLPGNRDEQFF.

The CDR3 spells CASSSRGHGEQFF. CDR3 coding DNA: TGTGCCAGCAGCTCAAGGGGGCATGGTGAGCAGTTCTTC. This chain uses TRBV7-8 with TRBJ2-1; 7 positions match TRBD1. There are 13 residues in the CDR3. CDR1 and CDR2 from the germline V gene are SGHVS and FQNEAQ. The junction had 6 bases not matched to a gene; V was cut back by 4 bases and J by 9 bases.

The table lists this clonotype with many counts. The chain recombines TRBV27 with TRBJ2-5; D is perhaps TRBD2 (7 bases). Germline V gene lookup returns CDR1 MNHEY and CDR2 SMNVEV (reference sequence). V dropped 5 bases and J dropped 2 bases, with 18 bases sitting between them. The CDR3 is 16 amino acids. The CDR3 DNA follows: TGTGCCAGCAGTGGGCGCGGGGGCCCCCCTCAAGAGACCCAGTACTTC. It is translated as CASSGRGGPPQETQYF.

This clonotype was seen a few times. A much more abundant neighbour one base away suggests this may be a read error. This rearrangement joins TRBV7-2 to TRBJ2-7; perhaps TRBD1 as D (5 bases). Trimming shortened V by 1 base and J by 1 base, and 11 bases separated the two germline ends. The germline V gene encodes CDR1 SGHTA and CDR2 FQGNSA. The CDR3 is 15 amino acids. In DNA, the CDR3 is TGTGCCAGCAGCTTAGAGAGCAGGGCTTCCTACGAGCAGTACTTC. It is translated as CASSLESRASYEQYF.

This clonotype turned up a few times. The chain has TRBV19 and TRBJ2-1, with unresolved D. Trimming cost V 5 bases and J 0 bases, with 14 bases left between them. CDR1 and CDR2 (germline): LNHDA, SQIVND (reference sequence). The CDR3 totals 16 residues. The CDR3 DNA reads TGTGCCAGTAGTCCCGAGGCGTCGAGCTCCTACAATGAGCAGTTCTTC. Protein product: CASSPEASSSYNEQFF. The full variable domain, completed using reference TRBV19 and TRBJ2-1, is DGGITQSPKYLFRKEGQNVTLSCEQNLNHDAMYWYRQDPGQGLRLIYYSQIVNDFQKGDIAEGYSVSREKKESFPLTVTSAQKNPTAFYLCASSPEASSSYNEQFFGPGTRLTVL.

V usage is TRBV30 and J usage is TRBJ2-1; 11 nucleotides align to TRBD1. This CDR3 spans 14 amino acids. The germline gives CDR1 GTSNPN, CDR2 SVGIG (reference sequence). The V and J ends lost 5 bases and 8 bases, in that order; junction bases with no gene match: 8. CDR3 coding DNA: TGTGCCTGGGCCCTGGACAGGGGGCCCGATGAGCAGTTCTTC. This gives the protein CAWALDRGPDEQFF.

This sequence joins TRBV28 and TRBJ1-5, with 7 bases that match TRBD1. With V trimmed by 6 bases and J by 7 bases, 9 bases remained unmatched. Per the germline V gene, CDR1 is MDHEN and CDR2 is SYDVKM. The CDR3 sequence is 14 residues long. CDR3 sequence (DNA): TGTGCCAGCAGCCATTCGACAGGGAACCAGCCCCAGCATTTT. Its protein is CASSHSTGNQPQHF.

The CDR3 DNA reads TGCGCCAGCAGCGGTGGGGGATCCTACGAGCAGTACTTC. It translates to CASSGGGSYEQYF. The chain has TRBV5-1 and TRBJ2-5; D possibly uses TRBD1 or TRBD2 (5 bases each). The DNA end is more similar to TRBJ2-7, so the J call may be wrong. This CDR3 contains 13 residues. CDR1 and CDR2 from the germline V gene are SGHRS and YFSETQ.

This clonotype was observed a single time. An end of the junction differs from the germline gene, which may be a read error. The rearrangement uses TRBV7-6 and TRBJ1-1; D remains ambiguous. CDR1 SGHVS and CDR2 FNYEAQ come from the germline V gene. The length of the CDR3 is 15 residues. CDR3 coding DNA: TGTGCCAGCAGCCTAGCCCCAGAGGGAAGGACTGAAGCTTTCTTT. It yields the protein CASSLAPEGRTEAFF.